This paragraph reports one T cell receptor (beta chain). This entry comes from a study of blood T cell repertoires in COVID-19. Study-level information: The cDNA or gDNA used as material had been derived from T cells, B-cell-depleted T cells, or PBMCs.

Original methodology: Quantification of nucleated cells was approximated via reference gene primer amplification. Generated by immunoSEQ multiplex PCR, the TCRdb table keeps only in-frame clones and is missing some. That table gives V, J and clone size, and the DNA gave D and trimming. The sample consists of approximately 200,000 clones, about 80% of them appearing once. The CDR3 is made up of 18 amino acids. The germline gives CDR1 SEHNR, CDR2 FQNEAQ (reference sequence). V shed 4 bases, J shed 4 bases, and the junction held 16 bases outside the gene matches. The source is a human donor with acute or convalescent COVID-19. The donor label of this sample is uncertain. This chain connects TRBV7-9 to TRBJ2-1, with 7 bases identical to TRBD2. The specimen was peripheral blood. The CDR3 DNA sequence: TGTGCCAGCAGCTCCCGTTGGGGGGGTAGCGGAGCGTACAATGAGCAGTTCTTC. This translates into CASSSRWGGSGAYNEQFF.